The 8 T cell receptor beta chains given below trace back to one sample, sequenced in a study of spatial heterogeneity in lung cancer (dated by TCRdb to between 2017 and 2020). This specimen's time point label, interpreted: sample taken at primary tumor resection. The library was built by means of 5' RACE. For sequencing, a NextSeq 500 was employed. TCRdb redid the processing of the public reads, applying fastp at Q25 and MiXCR, and retained in-frame beta chains. Each record represents a unique CDR3 protein, reported with the most common genes and DNA among its rows. The sample table shows 95 to 140 distinct CDR3 sequences, and roughly 26% are seen once. The top ten clones comprise around 79% of the sample. The study at large found these results: The number of expanded intratumoral alpha and beta TCRs correlated with the tumor nonsynonymous mutation count.

What these receptors recognize is not known. The sequenced sample was lung tumor tissue, obtained at surgery. All receptors derive from a male donor with early-stage non-small cell lung cancer.

This clonotype qualifies as large. This beta chain is a stray sequence in a library constructed for alpha chains; its clone size is not meaningful. The chain combines TRBV24-1 with TRBJ2-1, with 11 bases lining up with TRBD2. Germline CDR1 is KGHDR and CDR2 is SFDVKD. The J segment lost 7 bases and the V segment lost 5 bases, leaving 3 bases of the junction unmatched. CDR3 length equals 14 residues. The CDR3 reads CATSGLAGRNEQFF. CDR3 sequence (DNA): TGTGCCACCAGTGGACTAGCGGGGAGGAATGAGCAGTTCTTC.

A word on this clonotype: A library made for alpha chains picked up this beta chain off target, so its size means little. The J gene is TRBJ2-3, the V gene TRBV5-6; 15 bases fit TRBD2. The V gene's germline CDR1 is SGHDT and CDR2 YYEEEE. Trimming at V came to 4 bases and at J to 0 bases, leaving 6 bases not matched to a gene. This CDR3 spans 18 amino acids. The CDR3 region is CASSTRTSGGVSTDTQYF. The CDR3 bases are TGTGCCAGCAGCACCCGGACTAGCGGGGGGGTTAGCACAGATACGCAGTATTTT.

This clonotype was observed a few times. This beta chain turned up in a library designed for alpha chains; as an off-target read, its abundance says little. The V call is TRBV6-2 or TRBV6-3, the J call TRBJ2-2, with TRBD1 as a possible D gene (6 bases). The CDR3 runs to 14 residues. The germline V gene has CDR1 MNHEY and CDR2 SVGEGT. Trimming removed 6 bases from V and 6 bases from J, with 14 bases in between. The CDR3 coding sequence is TGTGCCAGCAGCTTGGGACATTGGTCCGGGGAGCTGTTTTTT. This translates into CASSLGHWSGELFF.

Comment on this clonotype: This beta chain is off target for a library built for alpha chains, so its abundance means little. This CDR3 reads CSAPGTPSTVQFF. The CDR3 nucleotides are TGCAGTGCACCCGGGACCCCCTCAACGGTGCAGTTCTTC. The chain combines TRBV20-1 with TRBJ2-1; the D gene could be TRBD1 or TRBD2 (5 bases each). With 6 bases removed from V and 12 bases from J, the gap between germline ends came to 21 bases. CDR3 size: 13 residues. Germline assignment: CDR1 DFQATT and CDR2 SNEGSKA (reference sequence).

Relative to its sample, this clonotype is hyperexpanded. Being off target in a library aimed at alpha chains, this beta chain has a size of little meaning. The gene calls are TRBV2 and TRBJ2-3, with 10 bases aligning to TRBD2. V lost 1 base and J lost 0; bases outside the gene matches: 1. The CDR3 covers 16 residues. The germline V gene encodes CDR1 SNHLY and CDR2 FYNNEI. The CDR3: CASSEGTSGSTDTQYF. CDR3 DNA: TGTGCCAGCAGTGAAGGGACTAGCGGTAGCACAGATACGCAGTATTTT.

Concerning this clonotype: This beta chain appears as a stray read in a library generated for alpha chains; its size is not informative. V is TRBV6-1 and J is TRBJ2-3; D perhaps matches TRBD1 (5 bases). Germline V gene data show CDR1 as MNHNS and CDR2 as SASEGT. The length of the CDR3 is 13 residues. V lost 8 bases to trimming and J lost 6 bases, with 15 bases between them. As DNA, the CDR3 is TGTGCCAGCTTATCTAGGGGTGGGGATACGCAGTATTTT. It yields the protein CASLSRGGDTQYF.

With regard to this clonotype: Because this beta chain is a stray read in a library intended to capture alpha chains, its abundance should not be given much weight. This chain uses TRBV20-1 with TRBJ2-5; D is possibly TRBD2 (5 bases). Germline lookup yields CDR1 DFQATT and CDR2 SNEGSKA (reference sequence). This CDR3 spans 13 amino acids. The ends were cut back, 4 bases at V and 9 bases at J, with 18 bases in the middle. CDR3 nucleotides: TGCAGTGCTACCCCCGAGGCGGCCGGGGCCCAGTACTTC. Translating gives CSATPEAAGAQYF.

This clonotype was found a few times. As an off-target read in a library built for alpha chains, this beta chain has a frequency of little significance. This sequence joins TRBV6-5 and TRBJ1-2; 7 bases match TRBD1. Trimming cost V 6 bases and J 4 bases; bases outside gene matches: 11. Germline CDR1 is MNHEY and CDR2 is SVGAGI. The CDR3 contains 15 residues. CDR3 amino acids: CASSLSTGTVYGYTF. In DNA, the CDR3 is TGTGCCAGCAGCCTTAGTACCGGGACAGTCTATGGCTACACCTTC.